This is a list of T cell receptor beta chains from one sample in a study of OX40 agonist ivuxolimab in advanced cancers. Sequencing used immunoSEQ multiplex PCR; TCRdb keeps in-frame clones, though not all of them. Among about 79,000 clones, roughly nine tenths were seen once, and the ten largest hold roughly 13%. Material: CD4+ or CD8+ T cells sorted from blood, obtained in a trial of the OX40 agonist ivuxolimab. These receptor sequences come from an adult with an advanced solid tumor such as melanoma, head and neck, liver or kidney cancer. The CDR3 runs from the conserved cysteine through the conserved F or W. The D gene is left open where the match is weak. Expanded clones get a size class; other rows say once, few or many, or leave the size out.

15 TRBJ1-5 TRBD1 NA TRBV6-1 CASSDGTGGSQPQHF TGTGCCAGCAGTGACGGGACAGGGGGCAGTCAGCCCCAGCATTTT
18 TRBJ1-2 TRBD1 NA TRBV4-1 CASSQGAGTGGRNYGYTF TGCGCCAGCAGCCAAGGGGCCGGGACAGGGGGCCGAAACTATGGCTACACCTTC
14 TRBJ2-7 NA NA TRBV30 CAWSVQGGFYEQYF TGTGCCTGGAGTGTACAAGGAGGGTTCTACGAGCAGTACTTC
11 TRBJ2-7 NA NA TRBV27 CASSSSHEQYF TGTGCCAGCAGTTCCAGCCACGAGCAGTACTTC
14 TRBJ2-4 NA NA TRBV19 CASSIDPSIDIQYF TGTGCCAGTAGTATAGACCCTAGCATAGACATTCAGTACTTC
14 TRBJ1-5 TRBD1 few TRBV2 CASSGQGGNQPQHF TGTGCCAGCAGTGGACAGGGGGGCAATCAGCCCCAGCATTTT
15 TRBJ2-5 NA NA TRBV5-1 CASSLRTGSMETQYF TGCGCCAGCAGCTTGCGCACGGGTTCTATGGAGACCCAGTACTTC
18 TRBJ2-2 NA NA TRBV4-1 CASSDWTKTTSYTGELFF TGCGCCAGCAGCGACTGGACTAAAACCACCTCTTACACCGGGGAGCTGTTTTTT
14 TRBJ1-1 NA NA TRBV5-1 CASSLDPLNTEAFF TGTGCCAGCAGCTTGGATCCGTTGAACACTGAAGCTTTCTTT
15 TRBJ2-1 NA NA TRBV11-3 CASSSNPLASDEQFF TGTGCCAGCAGCTCCAACCCTCTAGCGTCGGATGAGCAGTTCTTC
14 TRBJ2-7 NA NA TRBV6-5 CASSPPGHSYEQYF TGTGCCAGCAGCCCCCCCGGACACTCCTACGAGCAGTACTTC
17 TRBJ2-3 TRBD2 NA TRBV7-9 CASSLAELAGYTDTQYF TGTGCCAGCAGCTTAGCCGAACTAGCGGGGTACACAGATACGCAGTATTTT
13 TRBJ1-5 NA NA TRBV6-5 CASSRVSNQPQHF TGTGCCAGCAGCCGGGTTAGCAATCAGCCCCAGCATTTT
15 TRBJ1-1 NA NA TRBV5-5 CASSLVRQSNTEAFF TGTGCCAGCAGCTTGGTGAGGCAGTCGAACACTGAAGCTTTCTTT
18 TRBJ1-4 NA NA TRBV7-8 CASSLESTGRAANEKLFF TGTGCCAGCAGCTTAGAATCCACAGGCAGGGCAGCTAATGAAAAACTGTTTTTT
15 TRBJ1-1 NA NA TRBV19 CASSFAGVLNTEAFF TGTGCCAGTAGCTTCGCGGGAGTTTTGAACACTGAAGCTTTCTTT
16 TRBJ2-3 TRBD2 NA TRBV10-3 CAISESSGSFADTQYF TGTGCCATCAGTGAGTCCAGCGGGAGTTTCGCAGATACGCAGTATTTT
16 TRBJ2-4 NA NA TRBV11-3 CASSPTGTLAKNIQYF TGTGCCAGCAGCCCGACAGGGACTCTAGCCAAAAACATTCAGTACTTC
16 TRBJ2-3 NA NA TRBV9 CASSPHRGGSTDTQYF TGTGCCAGCAGCCCCCATCGGGGTGGAAGCACAGATACGCAGTATTTT
14 TRBJ2-7 TRBD1 NA TRBV5-6 CASSFGTGGYEQYF TGTGCCAGCAGCTTCGGGACAGGGGGTTACGAGCAGTACTTC
13 TRBJ2-7 NA NA TRBV27 CASSLRGFYEQYF TGTGCCAGCAGTTTAAGGGGATTCTACGAGCAGTACTTC
16 TRBJ2-1 TRBD2 NA TRBV11-3 CASSPSAAGVGDEQFF TGTGCCAGCAGCCCCTCGGCCGCGGGAGTCGGAGATGAGCAGTTCTTC